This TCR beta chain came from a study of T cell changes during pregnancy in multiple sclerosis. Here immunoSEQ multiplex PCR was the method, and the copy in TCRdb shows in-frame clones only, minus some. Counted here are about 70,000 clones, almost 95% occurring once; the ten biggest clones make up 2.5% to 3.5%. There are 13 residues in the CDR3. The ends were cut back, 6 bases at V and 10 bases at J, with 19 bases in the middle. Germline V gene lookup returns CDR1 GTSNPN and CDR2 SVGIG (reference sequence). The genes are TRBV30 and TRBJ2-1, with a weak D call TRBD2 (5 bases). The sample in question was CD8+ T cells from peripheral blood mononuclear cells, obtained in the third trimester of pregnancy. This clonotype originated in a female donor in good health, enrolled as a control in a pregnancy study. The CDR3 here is CACGAAALGEQFF. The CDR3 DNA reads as TGTGCCTGCGGAGCGGCCGCATTGGGAGAGCAGTTCTTC. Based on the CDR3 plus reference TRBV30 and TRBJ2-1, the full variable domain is SQTIHQWPATLVQPVGSPLSLECTVEGTSNPNLYWYRQAAGRGLQLLFYSVGIGQISSEVPQNLSASRPQDRQFILSSKKLLLSDSGFYLCACGAAALGEQFFGPGTRLTVL.